The 8 T cell receptor beta chains listed next were all sequenced from one sample in a study of OX40 agonist ivuxolimab in advanced cancers. Clones were sequenced by immunoSEQ multiplex PCR, and TCRdb holds only the in-frame ones, with some missing. This sample has about 54,000 clones, with 80% to 90% found just once. The source material was CD4+ or CD8+ T cells sorted from blood, sampled in a trial of the OX40 agonist ivuxolimab. The receptors originated from an adult with an advanced solid tumor such as melanoma, head and neck, liver or kidney cancer.

The chain joins TRBV7-9 to TRBJ1-2; D perhaps matches TRBD1 (6 bases). V lost 4 bases and J lost 7, with 13 bases in between. The CDR3 runs 13 residues. Per germline, CDR1 SEHNR and CDR2 FQNEAQ (reference sequence). CDR3 protein: CASSWGPGRGYTF. CDR3 DNA sequence: TGTGCCAGCAGCTGGGGGCCGGGTCGTGGCTACACCTTC.

The chain employs TRBV5-1 and TRBJ2-7; D unresolved. Germline V gene lookup returns CDR1 SGHRS and CDR2 YFSETQ. Trimming cost V 6 bases and J 3 bases, with 13 bases left between them. The CDR3 spans 13 residues. In nucleotides, the CDR3 is TGCGCCAGCATGCCGGACGAGAACTACGAGCAGTACTTC. Protein product: CASMPDENYEQYF. Filled out from reference TRBV5-1 and TRBJ2-7, the complete variable domain reads KAGVTQTPRYLIKTRGQQVTLSCSPISGHRSVSWYQQTPGQGLQFLFEYFSETQRNKGNFPGRFSGRQFSNSRSEMNVSTLELGDSALYLCASMPDENYEQYFGPGTRLTVT.

The chain is built from TRBV6-1 and TRBJ1-5; the D is unclear. V was clipped by 1 base and J by 1 base, with 23 bases between them. CDR1 MNHNS and CDR2 SASEGT come from the germline V gene. The length of the CDR3 is 20 residues. DNA for the CDR3: TGTGCCAGCAGTGAAGTGTACCAGAGAAGGGTTGTCGGAAGCAATCAGCCCCAGCATTTT. Translated, it gives CASSEVYQRRVVGSNQPQHF.

This clone was recorded only once. The chain employs TRBV5-4 and TRBJ2-1; perhaps TRBD1 as D (5 bases). The CDR3 consists of 14 residues. V was cut by 4 bases and J by 4 bases, with 12 bases left in between. Germline V lookup: CDR1 SGHNT, CDR2 YYREEE (reference sequence). The CDR3 region is CASSRQRGYNEQFF. The CDR3 DNA reads TGTGCCAGCAGCCGCCAAAGGGGTTACAATGAGCAGTTCTTC. Together with reference TRBV5-4 and TRBJ2-1, the CDR3 gives the full variable domain: ETGVTQSPTHLIKTRGQQVTLRCSSQSGHNTVSWYQQALGQGPQFIFQYYREEENGRGNFPPRFSGLQFPNYSSELNVNALELDDSALYLCASSRQRGYNEQFFGPGTRLTVL.

This sequence joins TRBV9 and TRBJ1-4, with TRBD1 as a possible D gene (5 bases). Germline V gene sequence: CDR1 SGDLS, CDR2 YYNGEE. V was clipped by 3 bases and J by 8 bases, with 14 bases between them. The CDR3 has 14 residues. CDR3 region: CASSGRDGWEKLFF. CDR3 nucleotide sequence: TGTGCCAGCAGCGGAAGGGACGGATGGGAAAAACTGTTTTTT.

The chain is built from TRBV29-1 and TRBJ2-3; no clear D gene. V shed 6 bases and J shed 5 bases, with 18 bases lying between them. The CDR3 runs to 14 residues. CDR1 and CDR2 from the germline V gene are SQVTM and ANQGSEA. The DNA of the CDR3 is TGCAGCGTCCCCTACGGGCAAAGGCAAGATACGCAGTATTTT. Translation gives CSVPYGQRQDTQYF.

This rearrangement joins TRBV14 to TRBJ2-4; D call uncertain. Germline V gene sequence: CDR1 SGHDN, CDR2 FVKESK. Trimming took 5 bases from V and 8 from J, leaving 13 bases between them. This CDR3 contains 13 residues. The CDR3 bases are TGTGCCAGCAGCTTTCAACATAGCTACATTCAGTACTTC. Residues: CASSFQHSYIQYF. The whole variable domain, filled in from reference TRBV14 and TRBJ2-4, reads EAGVTQFPSHSVIEKGQTVTLRCDPISGHDNLYWYRRVMGKEIKFLLHFVKESKQDESGMPNNRFLAERTGGTYSTLKVQPAELEDSGVYFCASSFQHSYIQYFGAGTRLSVL.

The chain couples TRBV5-4 to TRBJ2-5; 7 bases are a match to TRBD1. There are 15 residues in the CDR3. J was trimmed by 7 bases and V by 4 bases; bases with no gene match: 13. The V gene's germline CDR1 is SGHNT and CDR2 YYREEE (reference sequence). CDR3 in amino acids: CASSQDRAGTGTQYF. The CDR3 nucleotides read TGTGCCAGCAGCCAAGACAGGGCCGGCACGGGGACCCAGTACTTC.